This record concerns one T cell receptor (beta chain) sequence. Antigen specificity is unknown. The sample comes from a study of shared clonotypes between healthy human individuals. Study-level findings and limits: Of the naive CD4 clonotypes, around 4.8% were shared across a few donors.

CDR1 is SGHTA, CDR2 FQGNSA, per germline. V lost 2 bases, J lost 7 bases, and 20 bases lay in between. CDR3 length: 17 residues. As handled by the study authors: Junction-only immunoSEQ sequences carried no quality scores, so filtering differed. Profiled with immunoSEQ multiplex PCR; TCRdb holds only in-frame clones, not every one. D and trimming come from the DNA, and the V and J calls and clone size come from that table. The sample carries about 2.3 million clones, about 92% recorded once. The receptor was derived from a young man in good health. Some clones in this sample may be carry-over from other donors' samples. The rearrangement uses TRBV7-2 and TRBJ2-2; D is unresolved. The sample consisted of naive CD4+ T cells from PBMCs. Subset reported: CD45RA+ positively selected. CDR3 amino acids: CASSLLSRLRLLGELFF. In nucleotides, the CDR3 is TGTGCCAGCAGCTTACTATCGCGACTCCGCCTTCTCGGGGAGCTGTTTTTT.